Following are 8 T cell receptor beta chains from one sample sequenced in a study of T cells in localized non-small cell lung cancer. Measured with immunoSEQ multiplex PCR; TCRdb has only the in-frame clones, and not every one. The sample records roughly 35,000 clones, around 92% being singletons. Sample: peripheral blood, taken before any cancer treatment. The receptors shown here come from a female donor at least 60 years old with stage I lung adenocarcinoma.

This rearrangement joins TRBV28 to TRBJ1-6; a weak D match, TRBD1 (5 bases). V lost 3 bases to trimming and J lost 10 bases, with 10 bases between them. Germline values: CDR1 MDHEN, CDR2 SYDVKM. The CDR3 is 13 amino acids. CDR3 region: CASSFRGPSPLHF. The CDR3 DNA sequence: TGTGCCAGCAGTTTTAGGGGTCCGTCACCCCTCCACTTT.

The chain carries TRBV7-2 and TRBJ1-3; D is undetermined. The CDR3 totals 12 residues. The V gene's germline CDR1 is SGHTA and CDR2 FQGNSA. V lost 0 bases and J 4 bases, leaving 1 base between the germline ends. The chain's CDR3 is CASSLAGNTIYF. CDR3 sequence (DNA): TGTGCCAGCAGCTTAGCCGGAAACACCATATATTTT. The complete variable domain, with remaining parts taken from reference TRBV7-2 and TRBJ1-3, reads GAGVSQSPSNKVTEKGKDVELRCDPISGHTALYWYRQSLGQGLEFLIYFQGNSAPDKSGLPSDRFSAERTGGSVSTLTIQRTQQEDSAVYLCASSLAGNTIYFGEGSWLTVV.

This rearrangement joins TRBV23-1 to TRBJ2-7, with D unclear. TRBV23-1 is treated as an ORF (open reading frame) with a function not yet certain. The CDR3 runs to 15 residues. Trimming shortened V by 0 bases and J by 5 bases, and 14 bases separated the two germline ends. The CDR3 DNA is TGCGCCAGCAGTCAATCGAGGCGGACCGCGGACGAGCAGTACTTC. Encoded protein: CASSQSRRTADEQYF.

The chain joins TRBV21-1 to TRBJ2-7; the listed D gene, TRBD1, was not tested against the DNA. TRBV21-1 is a pseudogene segment. The CDR3 is 14 residues long. The CDR3 nucleotides read TGTGCCAGCAGCAAACCCGGGACAGCCTACGAGCAGTACTTC. Residues: CASSKPGTAYEQYF.

The CDR3, as DNA: TGTGCCAGCAGCTTAGGAGGGATCAGCACAGATACGCAGTATTTT. This codes for CASSLGGISTDTQYF. V gene TRBV5-4 combines with J gene TRBJ2-3; D might be TRBD2 (6 bases). V shed 2 bases and J shed 0 bases, with 10 bases lying between them. Germline CDR1 reads SGHNT; CDR2 reads YYREEE (reference sequence). There are 15 residues in the CDR3.

In this sample, this clone turned up a few times. The chain carries TRBV5-1 and TRBJ2-3; D is undetermined. The germline CDR1 and CDR2 sequences are SGHRS and YFSETQ. There are 12 residues in the CDR3. V dropped 0 bases and J dropped 3 bases, with 2 bases sitting between them. DNA of the CDR3: TGCGCCAGCAGCTTGGATACAGATACGCAGTATTTT. It yields the protein CASSLDTDTQYF. The full variable domain, with the rest looked up from reference TRBV5-1 and TRBJ2-3, is KAGVTQTPRYLIKTRGQQVTLSCSPISGHRSVSWYQQTPGQGLQFLFEYFSETQRNKGNFPGRFSGRQFSNSRSEMNVSTLELGDSALYLCASSLDTDTQYFGPGTRLTVL.

V gene TRBV6-5 combines with J gene TRBJ1-2; D is unresolved. This CDR3 has 11 amino acids. Germline CDR1 and CDR2: MNHEY and SVGAGI. Deletions cut 6 bases from V and 8 bases from J, with 10 bases between. The CDR3 region has the DNA TGTGCCAGCAGCACCGTGGGGGGCTACACCTTC. This sequence encodes CASSTVGGYTF.

CDR3 in amino acids: CASSESTGTYGYTF. CDR3 nucleotides: TGTGCCAGCAGTGAATCTACAGGGACCTATGGCTACACCTTC. The rearrangement links TRBV6-1 to TRBJ1-2; a possible D gene is TRBD1 (6 bases). This CDR3 comprises 14 residues. V dropped 2 bases and J dropped 4 bases, with 11 bases sitting between them. Germline values: CDR1 MNHNS, CDR2 SASEGT.